The 26 T cell receptor beta chains reported below all come from one sample, sequenced in a study of Ad26.COV2.S vaccination and SARS-CoV-2 variants. Sequenced by immunoSEQ multiplex PCR; TCRdb stores in-frame clones only, minus some. This table has more than 250,000 clones, 87% appearing once. Treatment defined: around 19 received Ad26.COV2.S at low or high dose, single or two shots; 5 received placebo; per-sample allocation not given. Sampling was done on day 63 after the first vaccine or placebo injection. The sequenced sample was peripheral blood, obtained in a trial of Ad26.COV2.S vaccine versus placebo. The receptors come from a person between 18 and 60 years old who received the Ad26.COV2.S COVID-19 vaccine or a placebo.

This clone was detected only once. The V gene is TRBV5-4, the J gene TRBJ2-3, with 12 positions matching TRBD1. CDR3 length: 17 residues. From germline, CDR1 is SGHNT and CDR2 YYREEE (reference sequence). Trimming cost V 0 bases and J 5 bases; bases outside gene matches: 7. CDR3 amino acids: CASSLGMGQGAKDTQYF. In DNA form, the CDR3 reads TGTGCCAGCAGCTTGGGAATGGGACAGGGGGCTAAAGATACGCAGTATTTT. The whole variable domain, remainder taken from reference TRBV5-4 and TRBJ2-3, is ETGVTQSPTHLIKTRGQQVTLRCSSQSGHNTVSWYQQALGQGPQFIFQYYREEENGRGNFPPRFSGLQFPNYSSELNVNALELDDSALYLCASSLGMGQGAKDTQYFGPGTRLTVL.

The V call is TRBV6-6, the J call TRBJ2-3; 7 nucleotides line up with TRBD2. This CDR3 region has 14 residues. Germline assignment: CDR1 MNHNY and CDR2 SVGAGI (reference sequence). The V gene end was trimmed by 5 bases and the J gene end by 7 bases; junction bases not matched to a gene: 9. CDR3: CASSNGLVHYTQYF. CDR3 coding DNA: TGTGCCAGCAGTAACGGACTAGTCCACTATACGCAGTATTTT.

The CDR3 nucleotides are TGTGCCAGCAGGGGACAGGGGAATTCACCCCTCCACTTT. Encoded protein: CASRGQGNSPLHF. The chain links TRBV5-6 to TRBJ1-6; TRBD1 matches 10 bases. This CDR3 has 13 residues. Trimming cost V 5 bases and J 7 bases; bases outside gene matches: 0. CDR1 is SGHDT and CDR2 is YYEEEE in the germline V gene.

V and J are TRBV3-1 (or the pseudogene TRBV3-2) and TRBJ1-2; D uncertain. Trimming took 3 bases from V and 8 from J, leaving 10 bases between them. Germline-derived CDR1 and CDR2 are LGHDT and YNNKEL (reference sequence). This CDR3 has 12 residues. CDR3 bases: TGTGCCAGCAGCCAGGGGAAAGGGGGCTACACCTTC. Residues: CASSQGKGGYTF.

The V gene is TRBV28, the J gene TRBJ2-2; either TRBD1 or TRBD2 may supply D (5 bases each). The CDR3 covers 17 residues. Germline lookup yields CDR1 MDHEN and CDR2 SYDVKM. Trimming shortened V by 5 bases and J by 5 bases, and 21 bases separated the two germline ends. The CDR3 DNA reads as TGTGCCAGCAGTCCGACATTGGGCAGGGACGGAACCGGGGAGCTGTTTTTT. It encodes CASSPTLGRDGTGELFF. The variable domain in full, completed from reference TRBV28 and TRBJ2-2, reads DVKVTQSSRYLVKRTGEKVFLECVQDMDHENMFWYRQDPGLGLRLIYFSYDVKMKEKGDIPEGYSVSREKKERFSLILESASTNQTSMYLCASSPTLGRDGTGELFFGEGSRLTVL.

Only one count was recorded for this clone. V is TRBV18 and J is TRBJ2-1; TRBD2 aligns across 8 bases. The CDR3 loop spans 18 amino acids. Germline lookup yields CDR1 KGHSH and CDR2 LQKENI. Germline trimming cut 4 bases from V and 0 bases from J; bases unmatched to any gene: 11. CDR3 sequence (DNA): TGTGCCAGCTCACTGGCAGGACTAGCAGATGACTCCTACAATGAGCAGTTCTTC. Its protein product is CASSLAGLADDSYNEQFF.

The J gene is TRBJ1-1, the V gene TRBV7-9; possibly TRBD1 for D (6 bases). Germline V lookup: CDR1 SEHNR, CDR2 FQNEAQ (reference sequence). V was clipped by 0 bases and J by 5 bases, with 13 bases between them. This CDR3 spans 15 amino acids. In DNA, the CDR3 is TGTGCCAGCAGCTTAGCGCTAGGGGGGGTTACTGAAGCTTTCTTT. Its protein is CASSLALGGVTEAFF.

The J gene is TRBJ2-1, the V gene TRBV7-2; 11 nucleotides align to TRBD2. The junction had 3 bases not matched to a gene; V was cut back by 1 base and J by 10 bases. CDR1 and CDR2 from the germline V gene are SGHTA and FQGNSA. CDR3 length: 14 amino acids. The DNA of the CDR3 is TGTGCCAGCAGCTTAGTGGCTAGCGGGGGGGAGCAGTTCTTC. It is translated as CASSLVASGGEQFF.

This chain links TRBV19 with TRBJ1-5, with D perhaps matching TRBD1 (5 bases). Germline V gene sequence: CDR1 LNHDA, CDR2 SQIVND (reference sequence). Trimming stripped 1 base from V and 4 bases from J, with 17 bases between. This CDR3 contains 17 residues. CDR3 region: CASSIAEGVGVNQPQHF. In DNA form, the CDR3 reads TGTGCCAGTAGTATAGCCGAGGGAGTAGGGGTAAATCAGCCCCAGCATTTT.

There are a few counts of this clone. This chain uses TRBV7-6 with TRBJ2-3; D is unclear. Trimming cost V 1 base and J 2 bases, with 13 bases left between them. From germline, CDR1 is SGHVS and CDR2 FNYEAQ. The CDR3 spans 16 residues. The CDR3 nucleotides read TGTGCCAGCAGCTTAGTTTGGGGTTCAAACACAGATACGCAGTATTTT. It yields the protein CASSLVWGSNTDTQYF.

The chain employs TRBV9 and TRBJ2-7, with D unclear. The CDR3 totals 12 residues. Trimming took 5 bases from V and 1 from J, leaving 7 bases between them. Germline assignment: CDR1 SGDLS and CDR2 YYNGEE. The chain's CDR3 is CASRGESYEQYF. As DNA, the CDR3 is TGTGCCAGCAGAGGAGAATCCTACGAGCAGTACTTC. Supplemented by reference TRBV9 and TRBJ2-7, the full variable domain reads DSGVTQTPKHLITATGQRVTLRCSPRSGDLSVYWYQQSLDQGLQFLIQYYNGEERAKGNILERFSAQQFPDLHSELNLSSLELGDSALYFCASRGESYEQYFGPGTRLTVT.

The V gene is TRBV18, the J gene TRBJ1-5, with D perhaps matching TRBD1 (5 bases). Germline CDR1 and CDR2: KGHSH and LQKENI. The V and J ends lost 3 bases and 1 base respectively, with 22 bases between them. This CDR3 is built from 19 residues. The DNA of the CDR3 is TGTGCCAGCTCACCGGTCACCCTAAGGCTTCAGGGAAGCAATCAGCCCCAGCATTTT. Its translation: CASSPVTLRLQGSNQPQHF.

The chain carries TRBV6-2 or TRBV6-3 and TRBJ2-1; TRBD2 is a possible D gene (6 bases). The V gene's germline CDR1 is MNHEY and CDR2 SVGEGT. The CDR3 extends over 19 amino acids. The V gene lost 3 bases and the J gene lost 0 bases, with 21 bases spanning the gap. CDR3 loop: CASSYEIAAGKSSYNEQFF. The CDR3 region has the DNA TGTGCCAGCAGTTATGAGATCGCGGCGGGAAAAAGCTCCTACAATGAGCAGTTCTTC.

The chain uses TRBV5-1 and TRBJ1-5; weak D call: TRBD1 (5 bases). Germline V lookup: CDR1 SGHRS, CDR2 YFSETQ. This CDR3 comprises 13 residues. The V and J ends lost 4 bases and 6 bases respectively, with 11 bases between them. CDR3 DNA sequence: TGCGCCAGCAGCCCTTCCGGGGGTCAGCCCCAGCATTTT. Its protein product is CASSPSGGQPQHF.

The J gene is TRBJ2-7, the V gene TRBV6-5; possible D gene TRBD1, 6 bases. V gave up 4 bases and J gave up 4 bases, with 17 bases separating them. Germline CDR1 is MNHEY and CDR2 is SVGAGI. This CDR3 spans 15 amino acids. CDR3 amino acids: CASSSTGRLPYEQYF. As DNA, the CDR3 is TGTGCCAGCAGTTCCACAGGGCGGCTACCGTACGAGCAGTACTTC.

V usage is TRBV5-1 and J usage is TRBJ2-1; D not resolved. The V gene lost 0 bases and the J gene lost 6 bases, with 10 bases spanning the gap. The CDR3 has 14 amino acids. Germline CDR1 reads SGHRS; CDR2 reads YFSETQ. The CDR3 region is CASSLDERSNEQFF. The CDR3 DNA reads TGCGCCAGCAGCTTGGACGAGAGGTCCAATGAGCAGTTCTTC.

This clone was found a few times. DNA of the CDR3: TGTGCCAGCAGTGGCCGAGACAGATTGGCATCTGGCTACACCTTC. Its translation is CASSGRDRLASGYTF. The chain is built from TRBV2 and TRBJ1-2; a possible D gene is TRBD1 (5 bases). This CDR3 has 15 residues. Trimming stripped 4 bases from V and 7 bases from J, with 19 bases between. Looked up from germline, CDR1 is SNHLY and CDR2 is FYNNEI.

The chain has TRBV5-4 and TRBJ1-3, with D tentatively TRBD1 (5 bases). Trimming removed 0 bases from V and 4 bases from J, with 8 bases in between. The CDR3 consists of 14 residues. Per germline, CDR1 SGHNT and CDR2 YYREEE (reference sequence). This CDR3 is CASSLAGSGNTIYF. In DNA, the CDR3 is TGTGCCAGCAGCTTGGCAGGGTCCGGAAACACCATATATTTT.

V is TRBV5-1 and J is TRBJ1-2; TRBD1 agrees at 9 bases. The ends lost 2 bases at V and 4 bases at J; junction bases unmatched: 12. The CDR3 extends over 17 amino acids. CDR1 is SGHRS and CDR2 is YFSETQ in the germline V gene. The CDR3: CASSFHRGPSSSYGYTF. The CDR3 region has the DNA TGCGCCAGCAGCTTCCACAGGGGGCCCAGCTCTAGCTATGGCTACACCTTC.

This chain uses TRBV28 with TRBJ1-2; no clear D. The germline V gene has CDR1 MDHEN and CDR2 SYDVKM. The CDR3 contains 14 residues. V was trimmed by 6 bases and J by 4 bases, leaving 15 bases between them. The CDR3 loop is CASSSTRGGYGYTF. In nucleotides, the CDR3 is TGTGCCAGCAGCTCGACCCGTGGCGGCTATGGCTACACCTTC.

The genes are TRBV9 and TRBJ2-3; no reliable D call. Per the germline V gene, CDR1 is SGDLS and CDR2 is YYNGEE. This CDR3 is built from 13 residues. V was pared by 4 bases and J by 2 bases, with 8 bases between. CDR3 protein: CASSSGTTDTQYF. For the CDR3, the DNA is TGTGCCAGCAGCTCCGGTACCACAGATACGCAGTATTTT.

The rearrangement links TRBV6-5 to TRBJ1-3, with 7 bases identical to TRBD1. The J segment lost 4 bases and the V segment lost 5 bases, leaving 5 bases of the junction unmatched. This CDR3 is built from 14 residues. Germline values: CDR1 MNHEY, CDR2 SVGAGI. The CDR3 nucleotides read TGTGCCAGCAGTCCTGGGACAGCCGGAAACACCATATATTTT. Its translation: CASSPGTAGNTIYF.

V gene TRBV5-4 combines with J gene TRBJ1-6, with a possible D match to TRBD1 (6 bases). Germline V CDR1 and CDR2: SGHNT, YYREEE (reference sequence). Trimming took 4 bases from V and 9 from J, leaving 14 bases between them. This CDR3 is 14 amino acids long. The CDR3 sequence: CASSQQGGSSPLHF. In DNA form, the CDR3 reads TGTGCCAGCAGCCAACAGGGCGGGAGTTCACCCCTCCACTTT.

The V gene is TRBV25-1, the J gene TRBJ2-2; a possible D gene is TRBD1 (6 bases). This CDR3 spans 16 amino acids. Germline CDR1 and CDR2: MGHDK and SYGVNS. The germline V and J ends were trimmed by 2 bases and 2 bases, with 12 bases remaining between them. CDR3 bases: TGTGCCAGCAGTGAAAAGTGGGGGCACAACACCGGGGAGCTGTTTTTT. Amino acids: CASSEKWGHNTGELFF.

The gene calls are TRBV6-5 and TRBJ2-7; TRBD1 matches 7 bases. After removal of 3 bases from V and 0 bases from J, the junction contained 5 bases not matched to a gene. Germline CDR1 reads MNHEY; CDR2 reads SVGAGI. There are 15 residues in the CDR3. Written as DNA, the CDR3 is TGTGCCAGCAGTTATAGACAGGGCTTCTCCTACGAGCAGTACTTC. Its translation is CASSYRQGFSYEQYF.

The V call is TRBV21-1, the J call TRBJ1-6. TRBV21-1 is flagged as a pseudogene. This CDR3 has 16 residues. CDR3 loop: CASSKGGRVGSSPLHF. The CDR3 DNA reads TGTGCCAGCAGCAAAGGAGGGAGGGTGGGGAGTTCACCCCTCCACTTT.